This note documents a single T cell receptor (beta chain) sequence. The antigen remains unidentified. This CDR3 contains 15 residues. V shed 3 bases and J shed 1 base, with 11 bases lying between them. Germline assignment: CDR1 KGHSH and CDR2 LQKENI. TCR beta libraries were made by quantitative 5'-RACE with molecular barcodes. TCRdb called the 5' RACE reads again in MiXCR, with one record for every CDR3 protein. The sample consists of some 840,000 distinct CDR3 sequences, 10% to 15% of them appearing once. These data come from a study of CD8 T cells in ankylosing spondylitis. Overall study results and limits: Significantly higher representation of disease-linked clones was reported for matched ankylosing spondylitis synovial fluid. With a CD8+ phenotype, disease-linked clones were relatively rare in peripheral blood. Typical of ankylosing spondylitis blood, it appeared, was a TCR beta motif of about eight highly homologous variants. Some motif variants were previously reported in reactive arthritis synovial fluid and blood.

The TCR was taken from a male donor with ankylosing spondylitis. The sample was blood, either unsorted or a sorted T cell fraction (not recorded which). The rearrangement uses TRBV18 and TRBJ2-3; the D gene is possibly TRBD2 (6 bases). The CDR3 DNA reads as TGTGCCAGCTCACCGGGCGGGGATGGCACAGATACGCAGTATTTT. Protein product: CASSPGGDGTDTQYF.